One TCR beta chain is described in this entry. This entry is derived from a study of cytomegalovirus exposure and HLA in healthy donors. The PCR was carried out with 60 Vbeta primers and 13 Jbeta primers. Here immunoSEQ multiplex PCR was the method, and the copy in TCRdb shows in-frame clones only, minus some. The sample records 100,000 or so clones, roughly 76% being singletons. The sample taken for sequencing was PBMCs. The receptor was isolated from a man aged 25-45 years in good health and CMV-seropositive.

CDR3 amino acids: CASNPGGHEGTQYF. The CDR3 region has the DNA TGTGCCAGCAACCCTGGGGGCCATGAAGGTACCCAGTACTTC. J is TRBJ2-5 and V is TRBV5-4; D is perhaps TRBD1 (6 bases). CDR3 length: 14 amino acids. Germline V gene sequence: CDR1 SGHNT, CDR2 YYREEE (reference sequence). Trimming shortened V by 6 bases and J by 8 bases, and 20 bases separated the two germline ends.